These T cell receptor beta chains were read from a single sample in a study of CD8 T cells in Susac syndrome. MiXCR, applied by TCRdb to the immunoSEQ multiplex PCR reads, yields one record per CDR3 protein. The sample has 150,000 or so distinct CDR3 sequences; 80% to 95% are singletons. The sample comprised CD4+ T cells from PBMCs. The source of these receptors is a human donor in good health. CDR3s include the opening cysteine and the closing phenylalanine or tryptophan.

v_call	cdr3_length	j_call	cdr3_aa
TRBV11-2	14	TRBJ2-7	CASSFADNSYEQYF
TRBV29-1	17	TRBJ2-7	CSVEALEPDRGSHEQYF
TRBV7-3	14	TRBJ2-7	CASSPLGLAGEQYF
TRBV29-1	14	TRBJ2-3	CSAATSGVTDTQYF
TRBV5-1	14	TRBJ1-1	CASSFNGGNTEAFF
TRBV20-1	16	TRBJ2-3	CSARVSGGQVTDTQYF
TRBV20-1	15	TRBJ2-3	CSARAPGTSTDTQYF
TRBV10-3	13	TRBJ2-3	CAITPGESDTQYF
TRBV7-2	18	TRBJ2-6	CASSAYRVLTSGANVLTF
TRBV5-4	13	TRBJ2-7	CASSPSSSYEQYF
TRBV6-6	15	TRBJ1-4	CASSYSPGGLEKLFF
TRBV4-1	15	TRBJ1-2	CASSQDSRGAYGYTF
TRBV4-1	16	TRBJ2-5	CASSQASRDVGETQYF
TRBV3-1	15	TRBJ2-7	CASSQEAGNPYEQYF
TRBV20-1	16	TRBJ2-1	CSAPPRDTSSYNEQFF
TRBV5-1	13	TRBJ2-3	CASTGEGTDTQYF
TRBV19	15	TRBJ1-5	CASSLRQGGNQPQHF
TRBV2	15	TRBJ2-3	CASSVEGETTDTQYF
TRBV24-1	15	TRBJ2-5	CATSPRGSGEETQYF
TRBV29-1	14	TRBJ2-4	CSVNMGLAKNIQYF
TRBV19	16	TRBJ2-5	CASKHRGAGSQETQYF
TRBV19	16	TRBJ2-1	CASSSLSGGVYNEQFF
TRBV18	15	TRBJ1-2	CASSPLDRVSYGYTF
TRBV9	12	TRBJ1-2	CASSTHFYGYTF
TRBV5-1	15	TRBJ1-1	CASSPTGMRSAEAFF
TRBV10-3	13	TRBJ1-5	CAISGTANQPQHF